Shown below are 3 T cell receptor beta chains from a single sample sequenced in a study of T cells in women clearing cervical HPV infection. The method was immunoSEQ multiplex PCR; TCRdb's version includes in-frame clones alone and lacks a portion of them. The listing contains about 39,000 clones. The sample taken for sequencing was blood buffy coat. The receptors derive from a woman between 18 and 70 years old with a cervical HPV16 infection that either progressed to CIN3+ or cleared (not recorded which).

In the case of this clone: The sequenced fragment ends 3 residues before the CDR3 boundary, so the rest is inferred from the germline J gene. The chain employs TRBV19 and TRBJ1-2; TRBD1 aligns across 8 bases. Germline CDR1 and CDR2: LNHDA and SQIVND (reference sequence). This CDR3 has 15 amino acids. The V and J ends lost 8 bases and 7 bases, in that order; junction bases with no gene match: 15. The sequenced part of the CDR3 DNA is TGTGCCAGTTCGCCTCTACTCGGACAGGGTATTGGC. Residues: CASSPLLGQGIG. The entire CDR3 protein reads CASSPLLGQGIGYTF.

In regard to this clone: The CDR3 end lies 3 residues beyond the end of the read and is filled in from the germline J gene. The rearrangement links TRBV5-1 to TRBJ2-1, with 14 bases aligning to TRBD2. CDR3 length equals 19 residues. The J segment lost 2 bases and the V segment lost 4 bases, leaving 11 bases of the junction unmatched. In germline, CDR1 is SGHRS, CDR2 YFSETQ. CDR3 DNA, as far as it was read: TGCGCCAGCAGCCCCAGACTAGCGGGAGGGCAAGGTCCCTACAATGAG. Translation gives CASSPRLAGGQGPYNE. The full CDR3 protein is CASSPRLAGGQGPYNEQFF.

About this clone: The sequenced fragment ends 3 residues before the CDR3 boundary, so the rest is inferred from the germline J gene. The J gene is TRBJ1-2, the V gene TRBV28; D ambiguous. This CDR3 contains 13 residues. The germline CDR1 and CDR2 sequences are MDHEN and SYDVKM. Trimming removed 2 bases at V and 1 base at J, with 5 bases between. Incomplete CDR3 DNA: TGTGCCAGCAGTTTAGAGGTTAACTATGGC. It specifies CASSLEVNYG. The whole CDR3 sequence reads CASSLEVNYGYTF.